This T cell receptor beta chain was captured by sequencing in a study of blood T cell repertoires in COVID-19. Across the whole study: The samples span acute and convalescent COVID-19 from the United States, Italy and Spain. Sources were T cells, B-cell-depleted T cells, or PBMCs; the material itself was cDNA or gDNA.

Original analysis: Estimates of nucleated cell counts were drawn from the amplification of reference gene primers. Profiling relied on immunoSEQ multiplex PCR, and the TCRdb table lists in-frame clones only, not all of them. Clone size and V and J calls were adopted from that table, with D and trimming inferred from the DNA. Here the sample spans about 170,000 clones, about 88% being singletons. Trimming stripped 1 base from V and 1 base from J, with 19 bases between. The CDR3 covers 18 residues. The germline CDR1 and CDR2 sequences are MGHRA and YSYEKL. The sequence derives from a woman aged 80 or over in a cohort sampled during active or convalescent COVID-19. Sequencing was carried out using peripheral blood. The chain uses TRBV4-1 and TRBJ1-2; D uncertain. CDR3: CASSQGGGRPMVNYGYTF. The DNA of the CDR3 is TGCGCCAGCAGCCAAGGGGGAGGACGACCGATGGTTAACTATGGCTACACCTTC.